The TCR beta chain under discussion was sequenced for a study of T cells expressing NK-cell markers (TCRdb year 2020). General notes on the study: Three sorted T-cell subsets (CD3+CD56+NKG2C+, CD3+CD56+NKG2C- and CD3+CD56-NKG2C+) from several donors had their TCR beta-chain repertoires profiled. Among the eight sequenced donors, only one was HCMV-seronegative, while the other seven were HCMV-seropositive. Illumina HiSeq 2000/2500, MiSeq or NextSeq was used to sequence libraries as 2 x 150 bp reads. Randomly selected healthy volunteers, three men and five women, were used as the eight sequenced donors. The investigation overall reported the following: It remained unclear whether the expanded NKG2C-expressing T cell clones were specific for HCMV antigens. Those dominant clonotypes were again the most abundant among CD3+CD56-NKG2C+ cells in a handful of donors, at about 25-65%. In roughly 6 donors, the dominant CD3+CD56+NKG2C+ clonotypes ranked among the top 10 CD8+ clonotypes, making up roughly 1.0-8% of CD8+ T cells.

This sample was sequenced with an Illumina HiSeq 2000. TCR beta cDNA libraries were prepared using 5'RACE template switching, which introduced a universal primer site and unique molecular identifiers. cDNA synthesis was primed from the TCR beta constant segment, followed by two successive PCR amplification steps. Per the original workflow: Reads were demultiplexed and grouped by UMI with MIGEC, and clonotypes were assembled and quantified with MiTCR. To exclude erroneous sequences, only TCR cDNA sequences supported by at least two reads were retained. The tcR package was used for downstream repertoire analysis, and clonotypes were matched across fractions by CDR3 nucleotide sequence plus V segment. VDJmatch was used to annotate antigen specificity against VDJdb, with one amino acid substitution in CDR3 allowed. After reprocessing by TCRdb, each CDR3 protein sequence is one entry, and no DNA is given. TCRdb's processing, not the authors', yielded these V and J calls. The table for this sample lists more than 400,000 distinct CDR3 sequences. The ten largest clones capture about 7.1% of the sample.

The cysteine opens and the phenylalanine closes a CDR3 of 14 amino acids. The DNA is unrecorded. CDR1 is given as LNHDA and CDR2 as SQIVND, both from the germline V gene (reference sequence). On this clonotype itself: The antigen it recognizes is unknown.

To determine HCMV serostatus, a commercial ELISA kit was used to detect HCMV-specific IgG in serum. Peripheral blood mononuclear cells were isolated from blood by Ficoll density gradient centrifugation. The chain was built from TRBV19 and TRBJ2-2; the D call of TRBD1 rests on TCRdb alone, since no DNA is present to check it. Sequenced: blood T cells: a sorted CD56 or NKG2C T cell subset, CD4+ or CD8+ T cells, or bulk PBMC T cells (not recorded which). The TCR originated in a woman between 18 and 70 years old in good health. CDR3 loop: CASLDRAYTGELFF.